This T cell receptor (beta chain) was observed in a study of cytomegalovirus exposure and HLA in healthy donors. Across the study: Early on, a data release was issued that held approximately 78 million unique TCRs from HLA-typed donors. Study-level findings and limits: Later analysis showed most CMV-associated TCR beta chains appearing HLA-restricted.

On this clone itself: Antigen specificity is unknown.

The PCR employed 60 Vbeta primers together with 13 Jbeta primers. TCRdb's table, derived via immunoSEQ multiplex PCR, lists solely in-frame clones and lacks some. The sample carries 200,000 to 250,000 clones, roughly 80% recorded once. The receptor was isolated from a man aged 30 to 39 in good health and CMV-seronegative. What was sequenced was PBMCs.

Here the CDR3 DNA reads TGCGCCAGCAGCTTGGAGTGGACAGTTATGAACACTGAAGCTTTCTTT. This codes for CASSLEWTVMNTEAFF. The rearrangement joins TRBV5-1 to TRBJ1-1; D is perhaps TRBD1 (6 bases). The germline V gene encodes CDR1 SGHRS and CDR2 YFSETQ. The V gene lost 0 bases and the J gene lost 0 bases, with 12 bases spanning the gap. This CDR3 has 16 residues.